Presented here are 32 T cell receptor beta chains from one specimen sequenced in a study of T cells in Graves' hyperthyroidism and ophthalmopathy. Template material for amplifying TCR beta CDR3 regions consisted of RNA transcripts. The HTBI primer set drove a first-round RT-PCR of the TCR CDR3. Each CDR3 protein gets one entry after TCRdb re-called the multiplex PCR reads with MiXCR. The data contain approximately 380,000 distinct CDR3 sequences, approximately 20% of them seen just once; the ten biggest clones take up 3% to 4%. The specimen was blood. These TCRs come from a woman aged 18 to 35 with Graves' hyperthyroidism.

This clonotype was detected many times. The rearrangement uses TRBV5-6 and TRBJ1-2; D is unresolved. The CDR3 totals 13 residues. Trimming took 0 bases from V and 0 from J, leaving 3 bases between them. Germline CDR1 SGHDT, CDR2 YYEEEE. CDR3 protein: CASSLAANYGYTF. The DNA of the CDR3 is TGTGCCAGCAGCTTGGCTGCTAACTATGGCTACACCTTC.

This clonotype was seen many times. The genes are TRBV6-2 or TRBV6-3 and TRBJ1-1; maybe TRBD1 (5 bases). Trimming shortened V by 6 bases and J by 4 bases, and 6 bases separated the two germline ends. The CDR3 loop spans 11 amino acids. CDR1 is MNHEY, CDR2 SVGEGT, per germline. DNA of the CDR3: TGTGCCAGCAGGGGGGTCACTGAAGCTTTCTTT. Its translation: CASRGVTEAFF.

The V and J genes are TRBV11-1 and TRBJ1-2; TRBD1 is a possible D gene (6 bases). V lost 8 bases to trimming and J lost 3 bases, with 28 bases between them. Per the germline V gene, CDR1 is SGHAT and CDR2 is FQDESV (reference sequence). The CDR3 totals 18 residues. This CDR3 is CASYFPRLAGGRDYGYTF. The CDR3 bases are TGTGCCAGCTATTTCCCGCGGTTAGCGGGGGGGCGCGACTATGGCTACACCTTC.

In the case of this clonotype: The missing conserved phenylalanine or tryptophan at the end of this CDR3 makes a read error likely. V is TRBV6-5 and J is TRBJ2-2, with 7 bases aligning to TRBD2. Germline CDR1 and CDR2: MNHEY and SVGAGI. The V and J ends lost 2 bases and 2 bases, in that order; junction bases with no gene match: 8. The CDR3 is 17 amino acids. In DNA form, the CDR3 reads TGTGCCAGCAGTTACGGAGGCGAGCGGGGTAACACCGGGGAGCTGTTTTTG. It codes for CASSYGGERGNTGELFL.

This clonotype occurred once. DNA of the CDR3: TGTGCCAGCAGAGAGGTGGGGGCCACCGGGGAGCTGTTTTTT. This sequence encodes CASREVGATGELFF. The chain joins TRBV6-1 to TRBJ2-2; D might be TRBD1 (6 bases). Deletions cut 6 bases from V and 4 bases from J, with 12 bases between. This CDR3 comprises 14 residues. Germline V lookup: CDR1 MNHNS, CDR2 SASEGT.

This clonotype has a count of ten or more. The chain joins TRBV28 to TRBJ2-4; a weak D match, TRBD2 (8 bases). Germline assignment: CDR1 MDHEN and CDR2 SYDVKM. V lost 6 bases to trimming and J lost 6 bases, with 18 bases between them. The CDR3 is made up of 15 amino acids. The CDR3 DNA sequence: TGTGCCAGCAGCCGACAGGGCAGCGGGGGAAACATTCAGTACTTC. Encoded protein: CASSRQGSGGNIQYF.

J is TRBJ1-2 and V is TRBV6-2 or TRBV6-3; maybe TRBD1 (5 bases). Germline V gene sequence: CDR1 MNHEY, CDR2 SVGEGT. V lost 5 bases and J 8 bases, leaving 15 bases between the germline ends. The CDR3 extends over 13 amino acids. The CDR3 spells CASSIGTAFGYTF. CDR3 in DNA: TGTGCCAGCAGTATCGGGACCGCGTTCGGCTACACCTTC.

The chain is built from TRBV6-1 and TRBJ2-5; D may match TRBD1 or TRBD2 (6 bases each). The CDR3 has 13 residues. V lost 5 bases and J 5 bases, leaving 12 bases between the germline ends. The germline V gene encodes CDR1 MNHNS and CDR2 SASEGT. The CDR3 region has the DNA TGTGCCAGCAGTACCCGGGGGCGGGAGACCCAGTACTTC. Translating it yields CASSTRGRETQYF.

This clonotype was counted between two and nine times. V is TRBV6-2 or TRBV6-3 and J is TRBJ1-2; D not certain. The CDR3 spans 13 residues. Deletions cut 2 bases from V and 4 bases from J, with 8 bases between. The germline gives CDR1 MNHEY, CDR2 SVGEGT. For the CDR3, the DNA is TGTGCCAGCAGTTACGAACGGACCTATGGCTACACCTTC. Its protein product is CASSYERTYGYTF.

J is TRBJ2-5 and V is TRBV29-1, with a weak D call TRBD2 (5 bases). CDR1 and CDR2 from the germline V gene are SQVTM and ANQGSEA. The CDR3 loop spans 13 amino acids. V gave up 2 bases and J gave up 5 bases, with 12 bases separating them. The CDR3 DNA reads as TGCAGCGTTGAACGGGGAGAGGAGGAGACCCAGTACTTC. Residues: CSVERGEEETQYF.

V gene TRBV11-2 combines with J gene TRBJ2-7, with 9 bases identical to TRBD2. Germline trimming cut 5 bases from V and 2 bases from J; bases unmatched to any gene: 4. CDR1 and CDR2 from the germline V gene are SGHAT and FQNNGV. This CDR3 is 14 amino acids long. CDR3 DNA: TGTGCCAGCAGCCTTCGGACTAGCGCCTACGAGCAGTACTTC. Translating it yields CASSLRTSAYEQYF.

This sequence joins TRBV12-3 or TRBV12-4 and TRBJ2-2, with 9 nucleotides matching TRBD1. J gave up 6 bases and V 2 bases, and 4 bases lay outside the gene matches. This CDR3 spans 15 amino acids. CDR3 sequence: CASSLRDRASGELFF. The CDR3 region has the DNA TGTGCCAGCAGTTTAAGGGACAGGGCATCCGGGGAGCTGTTTTTT.

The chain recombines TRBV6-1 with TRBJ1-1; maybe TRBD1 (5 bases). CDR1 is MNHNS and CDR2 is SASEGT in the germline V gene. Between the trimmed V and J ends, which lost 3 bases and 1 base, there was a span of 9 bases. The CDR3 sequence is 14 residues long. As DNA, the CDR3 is TGTGCCAGCAGTGAGTGGGGCAGGAACACTGAAGCTTTCTTT. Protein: CASSEWGRNTEAFF.

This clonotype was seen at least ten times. Here the CDR3 reads CASTLEARGYPSYEQYF. CDR3 coding DNA: TGTGCCAGCACCCTTGAAGCGCGCGGGTATCCCTCCTACGAGCAGTACTTC. This rearrangement joins TRBV2 to TRBJ2-7; D is perhaps TRBD2 (5 bases). The CDR3 covers 17 residues. Germline assignment: CDR1 SNHLY and CDR2 FYNNEI. The V gene lost 7 bases and the J gene lost 0 bases, with 22 bases spanning the gap.

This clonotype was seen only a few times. The CDR3 reads CASGGNGAFF. DNA for the CDR3: TGTGCCAGCGGGGGGAATGGAGCTTTCTTT. The chain carries TRBV6-5 and TRBJ1-1; D is perhaps TRBD1 (5 bases). The CDR3 runs 10 residues. Trimming left V 8 bases short and J 10 bases short, with 11 bases between. Germline CDR1 is MNHEY and CDR2 is SVGAGI.

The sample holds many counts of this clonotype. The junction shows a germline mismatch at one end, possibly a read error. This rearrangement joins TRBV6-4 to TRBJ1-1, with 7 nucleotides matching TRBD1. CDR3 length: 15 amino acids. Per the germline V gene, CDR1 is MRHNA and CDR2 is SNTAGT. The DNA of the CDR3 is TGTGCCAGCAGAGACTTTAACAGGGGTGGGACTGAAGCTTTCTTT. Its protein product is CASRDFNRGGTEAFF.

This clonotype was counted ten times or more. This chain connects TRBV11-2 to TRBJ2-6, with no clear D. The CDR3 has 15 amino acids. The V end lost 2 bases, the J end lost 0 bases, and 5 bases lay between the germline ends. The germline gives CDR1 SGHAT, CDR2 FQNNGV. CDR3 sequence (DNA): TGTGCCAGCAGCTTACGGTCCTCTGGGGCCAACGTCCTGACTTTC. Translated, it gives CASSLRSSGANVLTF.

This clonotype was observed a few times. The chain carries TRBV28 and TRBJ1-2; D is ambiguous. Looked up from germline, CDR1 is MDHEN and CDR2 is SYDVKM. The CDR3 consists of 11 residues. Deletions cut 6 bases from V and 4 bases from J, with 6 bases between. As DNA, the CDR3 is TGTGCCAGCAGGGCAGGCTATGGCTACACCTTC. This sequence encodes CASRAGYGYTF.

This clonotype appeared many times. CDR3 residues: CSAAGQNTGELFF. Here the CDR3 DNA reads TGCAGTGCTGCGGGACAGAACACCGGGGAGCTGTTTTTT. The V gene is TRBV20-1, the J gene TRBJ2-2; perhaps D is TRBD1 or TRBD2 (6 bases each). CDR3 length: 13 amino acids. V lost 5 bases and J 1 base, leaving 8 bases between the germline ends. The germline gives CDR1 DFQATT, CDR2 SNEGSKA (reference sequence).

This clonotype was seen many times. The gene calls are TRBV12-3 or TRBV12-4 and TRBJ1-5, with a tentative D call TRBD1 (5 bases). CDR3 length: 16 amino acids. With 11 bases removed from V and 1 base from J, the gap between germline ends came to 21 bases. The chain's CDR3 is CAGQFGGVGSNQPQHF. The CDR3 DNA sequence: TGTGCCGGCCAGTTTGGAGGGGTTGGGAGCAATCAGCCCCAGCATTTT.

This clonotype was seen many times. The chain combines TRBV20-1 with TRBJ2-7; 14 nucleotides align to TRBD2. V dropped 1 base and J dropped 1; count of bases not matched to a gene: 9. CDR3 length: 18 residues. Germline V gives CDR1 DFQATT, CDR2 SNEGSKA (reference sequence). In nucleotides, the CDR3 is TGCAGTGCTAGAGTTGTTGGACTAGCGGGGGGTAATTCCTACGAGCAGTACTTC. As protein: CSARVVGLAGGNSYEQYF.

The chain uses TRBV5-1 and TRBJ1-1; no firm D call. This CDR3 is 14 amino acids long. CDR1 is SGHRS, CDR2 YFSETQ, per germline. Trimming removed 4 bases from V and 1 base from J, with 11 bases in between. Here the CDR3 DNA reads TGCGCCAGCAGCCCTCAGGTGGGGAACACTGAAGCTTTCTTT. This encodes CASSPQVGNTEAFF.

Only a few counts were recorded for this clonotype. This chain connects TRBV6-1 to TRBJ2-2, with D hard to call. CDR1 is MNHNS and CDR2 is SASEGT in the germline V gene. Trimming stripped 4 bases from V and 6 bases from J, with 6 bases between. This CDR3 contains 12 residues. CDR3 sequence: CASSGFAGELFF. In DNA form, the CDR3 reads TGTGCCAGCAGTGGGTTCGCCGGGGAGCTGTTTTTT.

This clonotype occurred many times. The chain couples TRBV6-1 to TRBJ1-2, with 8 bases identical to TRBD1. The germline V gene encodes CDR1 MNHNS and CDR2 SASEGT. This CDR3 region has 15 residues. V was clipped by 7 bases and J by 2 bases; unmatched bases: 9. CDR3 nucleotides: TGTGCCAGCACGGGACAGGTGTTAGAAAACTATGGCTACACCTTC. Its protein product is CASTGQVLENYGYTF.

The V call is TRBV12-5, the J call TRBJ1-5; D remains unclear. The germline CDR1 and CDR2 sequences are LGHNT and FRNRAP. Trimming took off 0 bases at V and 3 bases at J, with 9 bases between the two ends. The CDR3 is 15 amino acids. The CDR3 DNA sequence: TGTGCTAGTGGTTTGGTAAGGTTCTCCAATCAGCCCCAGCATTTT. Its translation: CASGLVRFSNQPQHF.

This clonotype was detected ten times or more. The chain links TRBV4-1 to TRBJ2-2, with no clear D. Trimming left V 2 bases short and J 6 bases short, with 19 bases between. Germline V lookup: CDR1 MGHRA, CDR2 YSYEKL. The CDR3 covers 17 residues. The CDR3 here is CASSQTYIGKVAGELFF. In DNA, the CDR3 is TGCGCCAGCAGCCAAACCTATATAGGGAAGGTCGCCGGGGAGCTGTTTTTT.

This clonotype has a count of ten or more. This CDR3 reads CASSLAVGAGELFF. The CDR3 DNA is TGTGCCAGCAGCTTAGCGGTGGGGGCCGGGGAGCTGTTTTTT. This chain uses TRBV7-2 with TRBJ2-2; either TRBD1 or TRBD2 may supply D (5 bases each). The length of the CDR3 is 14 residues. Germline assignment: CDR1 SGHTA and CDR2 FQGNSA. V gave up 0 bases and J gave up 6 bases, with 8 bases separating them.

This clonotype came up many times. The CDR3 protein is CASSRKEAEHFYEQYF. CDR3 nucleotide sequence: TGCGCCAGCAGCCGCAAAGAGGCGGAACACTTCTACGAGCAGTACTTC. The V gene is TRBV4-1, the J gene TRBJ2-7, with D unresolved. This CDR3 region has 16 residues. The V gene's germline CDR1 is MGHRA and CDR2 YSYEKL. V shed 4 bases and J shed 3 bases, with 19 bases lying between them.

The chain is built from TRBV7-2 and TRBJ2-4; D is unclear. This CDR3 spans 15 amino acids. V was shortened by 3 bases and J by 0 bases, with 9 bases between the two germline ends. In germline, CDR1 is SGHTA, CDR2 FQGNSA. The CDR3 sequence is CASSLTPEAKNIQYF. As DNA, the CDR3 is TGTGCCAGCAGCTTGACACCCGAAGCCAAAAACATTCAGTACTTC.

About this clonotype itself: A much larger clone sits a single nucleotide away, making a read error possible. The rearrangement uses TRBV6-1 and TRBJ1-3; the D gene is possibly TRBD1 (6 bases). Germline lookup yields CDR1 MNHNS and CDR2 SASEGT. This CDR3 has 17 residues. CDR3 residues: CTSSEASRGLRRNTIYF. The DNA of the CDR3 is TGTACCAGCAGTGAAGCGTCCAGGGGATTAAGAAGAAACACCATATATTTT.

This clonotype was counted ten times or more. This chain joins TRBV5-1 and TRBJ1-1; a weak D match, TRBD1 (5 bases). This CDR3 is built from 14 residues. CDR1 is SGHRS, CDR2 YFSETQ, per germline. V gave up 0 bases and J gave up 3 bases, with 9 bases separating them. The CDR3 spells CASSLETGDTEAFF. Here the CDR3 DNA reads TGCGCCAGCAGCTTGGAAACGGGGGACACTGAAGCTTTCTTT.

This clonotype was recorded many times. The CDR3 sequence: CASSEGLAGGSYEQYF. The CDR3, as DNA: TGTGCCAGCAGCGAGGGACTAGCGGGGGGTTCCTACGAGCAGTACTTC. The chain joins TRBV9 to TRBJ2-7; 15 bases are a match to TRBD2. The V segment lost 3 bases and the J segment 1 base; nucleotides outside the gene matches: 2. Germline V gene data show CDR1 as SGDLS and CDR2 as YYNGEE. The CDR3 has 16 amino acids.